A single sample is the source of the 17 T cell receptor beta chains below, sequenced in a study of CD8+CD57+ T cells in acquired aplastic anemia. CDR3 and TCR beta VDJ profiling relied on a genomic DNA template. TCRdb analysed the reads with MiXCR anew, one entry per CDR3 protein. The sample includes about 110,000 distinct CDR3 sequences, under 60% of them seen just once. Input material: sorted CD4+, CD8+, or CD8+CD57+ T cells (not recorded which) from PBMCs. These receptors all come from a human donor in good health, serving as a control.

V is TRBV2 and J is TRBJ1-2; the D is unclear. This CDR3 has 13 residues. Germline loops: CDR1 SNHLY, CDR2 FYNNEI. Between the trimmed V and J ends, which lost 3 bases and 4 bases, there was a span of 9 bases. The CDR3, as DNA: TGTGCCAGCAGTGAGAACAGCCTCTATGGCTACACCTTC. Protein sequence: CASSENSLYGYTF.

This clonotype was counted a few times. This chain links TRBV19 with TRBJ2-3, with TRBD2 matching over 9 bases. The V and J ends lost 5 bases and 4 bases, in that order; junction bases with no gene match: 7. This CDR3 is built from 15 residues. CDR1 is LNHDA and CDR2 is SQIVND in the germline V gene (reference sequence). CDR3 sequence reads: CASSGSGGGADTQYF. CDR3 nucleotides: TGTGCCAGTAGTGGTTCGGGCGGGGGGGCAGATACGCAGTATTTT.

A word on this clonotype: The final CDR3 position lacks the conserved phenylalanine or tryptophan, pointing to a likely read error. The gene calls are TRBV20-1 and TRBJ1-1, with 8 positions matching TRBD1. The junction had 6 bases not matched to a gene; V was cut back by 5 bases and J by 4 bases. The CDR3 consists of 13 residues. Germline loops: CDR1 DFQATT, CDR2 SNEGSKA (reference sequence). The CDR3 DNA reads as TGCAGTGCTGACAGGGGTTCGAGCACTGAAGCTTTCCTT. This translates into CSADRGSSTEAFL.

In this sample, this clonotype turned up many times. The junction shows a germline mismatch at one end, possibly a read error. The chain joins TRBV19 to TRBJ2-3; TRBD1 or TRBD2 may be the D gene (5 bases each). Germline loops: CDR1 LNHDA, CDR2 SQIVND (reference sequence). This CDR3 has 14 amino acids. The CDR3, as DNA: TGTGCCAGTAGTGTAGAGGGGCGGGCAGATACGCAGTATTTT. Translation: CASSVEGRADTQYF.

This chain joins TRBV7-3 and TRBJ2-7, with 12 bases matching TRBD2. Germline V gene lookup returns CDR1 SGHTA and CDR2 FQGTGA. Losses at the gene ends were 4 bases for V and 2 bases for J; bases not matched to a gene: 9. There are 17 residues in the CDR3. The CDR3 sequence: CASSSGPLAGGTYEQYF. The DNA of the CDR3 is TGTGCCAGCAGCTCAGGGCCCCTAGCGGGGGGGACCTACGAGCAGTACTTC.

This clonotype was recorded many times. The CDR3 DNA reads TGCGCCAGCAGCCGCGGGGAAATGAACACTGAAGCTTTCTTT. As protein: CASSRGEMNTEAFF. The chain recombines TRBV4-1 with TRBJ1-1; D gene ambiguous. Germline CDR1 MGHRA, CDR2 YSYEKL. CDR3 length: 14 amino acids. Trimming took 4 bases from V and 0 from J, leaving 9 bases between them.

The chain employs TRBV14 and TRBJ1-2; no clear D. From germline, CDR1 is SGHDN and CDR2 FVKESK. V gave up 0 bases and J gave up 4 bases, with 3 bases separating them. This CDR3 contains 12 residues. The CDR3 loop reads CASSQDPYGYTF. The CDR3 nucleotides are TGTGCCAGCAGCCAAGATCCCTATGGCTACACCTTC.

This clonotype was recorded a few times. V gene TRBV15 combines with J gene TRBJ1-2, with a tentative D call TRBD1 (5 bases). The CDR3 sequence is 13 residues long. The V and J ends lost 0 bases and 8 bases respectively, with 10 bases between them. Germline CDR1 is LNHNV and CDR2 is YYDKDF (reference sequence). The CDR3 loop is CATSRDGAEGYTF. The DNA for the CDR3 is TGTGCCACCAGCAGAGATGGGGCGGAAGGCTACACCTTC.

The rearrangement uses TRBV2 and TRBJ2-7; the D gene is possibly TRBD2 (7 bases). V was trimmed by 6 bases and J by 9 bases, leaving 18 bases between them. CDR3 size: 13 residues. Germline V gene data show CDR1 as SNHLY and CDR2 as FYNNEI. As DNA, the CDR3 is TGTGCCAGCAGGGAATCGACAGGCGGGGGGCAGTACTTC. Translated, it gives CASRESTGGGQYF. The full variable domain, rest sourced from reference TRBV2 and TRBJ2-7, is EPEVTQTPSHQVTQMGQEVILRCVPISNHLYFYWYRQILGQKVEFLVSFYNNEISEKSEIFDDQFSVERPDGSNFTLKIRSTKLEDSAMYFCASRESTGGGQYFGPGTRLTVT.

The chain recombines TRBV5-4 with TRBJ1-2; D call uncertain. The CDR3 contains 14 residues. V lost 1 base to trimming and J lost 4 bases, with 11 bases between them. Germline V CDR1 and CDR2: SGHNT, YYREEE (reference sequence). The CDR3 here is CASSLNAEGYGYTF. CDR3 DNA: TGTGCCAGCAGCTTGAATGCGGAGGGCTATGGCTACACCTTC.

There are many counts of this clonotype. The chain carries TRBV27 and TRBJ2-7; no reliable D call. The V end lost 1 base, the J end lost 0 bases, and 10 bases lay between the germline ends. The CDR3 loop spans 15 amino acids. Looked up from germline, CDR1 is MNHEY and CDR2 is SMNVEV (reference sequence). CDR3 coding DNA: TGTGCCAGCAGTTTATTCCCAGGAAGCTCCTACGAGCAGTACTTC. Translating gives CASSLFPGSSYEQYF.

The table lists this clonotype with many counts. The genes are TRBV4-3 and TRBJ2-1; TRBD2 might be the D (5 bases). CDR3 length: 15 amino acids. Deletions cut 0 bases from V and 10 bases from J, with 16 bases between. Germline CDR1 LGHNA, CDR2 YSLEER. CDR3 DNA sequence: TGCGCCAGCAGCCAAGAAACGGGTGCGGGCGGAGAGCAGTTCTTC. Residues: CASSQETGAGGEQFF.

The chain employs TRBV15 and TRBJ2-5; D is unresolved. The V gene lost 0 bases and the J gene lost 5 bases, with 7 bases spanning the gap. The CDR3 loop spans 13 amino acids. CDR1 and CDR2 from the germline V gene are LNHNV and YYDKDF (reference sequence). CDR3 DNA sequence: TGTGCCACCAGCAGAGATTGGCGGGAGACCCAGTACTTC. Protein: CATSRDWRETQYF.

The chain carries TRBV30 and TRBJ1-1; D perhaps matches TRBD1 (5 bases). V dropped 4 bases and J dropped 11 bases, with 14 bases sitting between them. Germline V CDR1 and CDR2: GTSNPN, SVGIG (reference sequence). The CDR3 covers 11 residues. The CDR3 region has the DNA TGTGCCTGGATAGGGGTTGCTACGGCTTTCTTT. Translating gives CAWIGVATAFF. The complete variable domain, with remaining parts taken from reference TRBV30 and TRBJ1-1, reads SQTIHQWPATLVQPVGSPLSLECTVEGTSNPNLYWYRQAAGRGLQLLFYSVGIGQISSEVPQNLSASRPQDRQFILSSKKLLLSDSGFYLCAWIGVATAFFGQGTRLTVV.

The CDR3 nucleotides read TGTGCCAGCAGTTTAAGGCCAGGGTCCACCGGGGAGCTGTTTTTT. This codes for CASSLRPGSTGELFF. The chain uses TRBV27 and TRBJ2-2; D is possibly TRBD1 (5 bases). Deletions cut 2 bases from V and 4 bases from J, with 11 bases between. Germline loops: CDR1 MNHEY, CDR2 SMNVEV (reference sequence). The length of the CDR3 is 15 residues.

This clonotype was counted only a few times. This chain links TRBV25-1 with TRBJ2-5, with 11 nucleotides matching TRBD2. The CDR3 loop spans 15 amino acids. Germline CDR1 reads MGHDK; CDR2 reads SYGVNS. After removal of 5 bases from V and 1 base from J, the junction contained 3 bases not matched to a gene. The CDR3 loop reads CASSPGTSGQETQYF. In nucleotides, the CDR3 is TGTGCCAGCAGTCCCGGGACTAGCGGCCAAGAGACCCAGTACTTC.

V is TRBV9 and J is TRBJ1-2, with D perhaps TRBD1 (6 bases). CDR1 SGDLS and CDR2 YYNGEE come from the germline V gene. Trimming pared 4 bases from V and 12 bases from J, leaving 22 bases between. The CDR3 is 14 amino acids. Here the CDR3 reads CASSQTGTTVGNTF. The DNA for the CDR3 is TGTGCCAGCAGCCAAACCGGGACAACTGTTGGAAACACCTTC. Combining the CDR3 with reference TRBV9 and TRBJ1-2 gives the whole variable domain DSGVTQTPKHLITATGQRVTLRCSPRSGDLSVYWYQQSLDQGLQFLIQYYNGEERAKGNILERFSAQQFPDLHSELNLSSLELGDSALYFCASSQTGTTVGNTFGSGTRLTVV.